The 2 T cell receptor beta chains below all came from one sample that was sequenced in a study of blood T cells in healthy people across ages (dated by TCRdb to between 2014 and 2016). Libraries came from 5' RACE. Sequencing took place on an Illumina HiSeq 2500. A second PCR of roughly 7 to 11 cycles was performed with a sample-barcoded 5' primer and a J-beta primer mix. The public sequencing data were trimmed at Q25 with fastp and processed into clonotypes with MiXCR by TCRdb, which kept only in-frame beta chains. Here each entry gathers all rows of one CDR3 protein and keeps the most common genes and DNA. A total of roughly 1,800,000 distinct CDR3 sequences appear in this sample, about 50% of them only once. The ten largest clonotypes hold 2.1% of the sample. Material for sequencing was blood. These receptor sequences come from a woman aged 40 to 49 in good health.

This clonotype showed up many times. The junction and the germline gene differ at one end; a read error may be behind it. The chain links TRBV7-2 to TRBJ2-1; 9 bases fit TRBD2. Per germline, CDR1 SGHTA and CDR2 FQGNSA. This CDR3 contains 15 residues. The CDR3 region has the DNA TGCGCCAGCAGCTTTAGCGGGGGCTCCTACAATGAGCAGTTCTTC. Translating it yields CASSFSGGSYNEQFF.

This rearrangement joins TRBV5-1 to TRBJ2-1, with 10 bases fitting TRBD2. The J call is uncertain, as TRBJ2-7 better fits the DNA end. The CDR3 totals 15 residues. Germline V gene lookup returns CDR1 SGHRS and CDR2 YFSETQ. CDR3 sequence (DNA): TGCGCCAGCAGTAGCGGGGGGACCTCCTACAATGAGCAGTACTTC. Translating gives CASSSGGTSYNEQYF.